The sequence of this T cell receptor beta chain was determined in a study of human T cells and chemical hapten exposure. Overall study findings and caveats: There was no change with DPC sensitization in TCRs above 1 in 1000 frequency.

Per germline, CDR1 DFQATT and CDR2 SNEGSKA (reference sequence). The length of the CDR3 is 10 residues. V was clipped by 5 bases and J by 5 bases, with 4 bases between them. Indicated time point: healthy volunteer bleed at 6 weeks. The starting material, unfractionated whole blood, was used for total RNA extraction. TCRdb reprocessed the RACE reads with MiXCR, giving one entry per CDR3 protein. The sample consists of around 35,000 distinct CDR3 sequences, approximately 5.5% of them appearing once. A note on this clonotype: Its antigen is currently unknown.

The gene calls are TRBV20-1 and TRBJ2-1, with D unresolved. The material sequenced was whole blood. The clonotype originates from a human donor in good health. Some clones in this sample may be carry-over from other donors' samples. DNA of the CDR3: TGCAGTGCTTATAACAATGAGCAGTTCTTC. Its translation: CSAYNNEQFF.